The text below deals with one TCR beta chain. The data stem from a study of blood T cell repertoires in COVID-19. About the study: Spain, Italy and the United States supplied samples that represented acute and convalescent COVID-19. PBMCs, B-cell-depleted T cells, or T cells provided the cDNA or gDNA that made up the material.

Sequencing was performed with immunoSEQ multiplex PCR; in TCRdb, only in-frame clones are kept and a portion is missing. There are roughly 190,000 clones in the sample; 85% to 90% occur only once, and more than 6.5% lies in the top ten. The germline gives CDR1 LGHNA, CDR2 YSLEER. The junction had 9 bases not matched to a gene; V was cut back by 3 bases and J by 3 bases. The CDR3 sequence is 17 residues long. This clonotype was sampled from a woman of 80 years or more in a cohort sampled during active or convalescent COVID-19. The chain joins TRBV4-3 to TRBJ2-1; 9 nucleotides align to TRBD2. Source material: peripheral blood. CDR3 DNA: TGCGCCAGCAGCCAGGCCCCGGGACTAGCCTTCTACAATGAGCAGTTCTTC. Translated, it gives CASSQAPGLAFYNEQFF.